Shown below are 2 T cell receptor beta chains from a single sample sequenced in a study of spatial heterogeneity in lung cancer. TCRdb analysed the 5' RACE reads with MiXCR anew, one entry per CDR3 protein. Among tens of thousands of distinct CDR3 sequences listed, less than 6% were seen once. The time point here: sample taken at primary tumor resection. Sequencing covered unsorted whole RNA taken from tumor, nontumor lung or frozen PBMC. The material was PBMCs, obtained at surgery. The origin of the receptors is a male donor with early-stage non-small cell lung cancer.

Ten or more counts support this clonotype. The rearrangement links TRBV11-2 to TRBJ2-7; 12 bases match TRBD2. CDR1 and CDR2 from the germline V gene are SGHAT and FQNNGV. There are 17 residues in the CDR3. V lost 0 bases to trimming and J lost 4 bases; unmatched junction nucleotides: 7. Written as DNA, the CDR3 is TGTGCCAGCAGCTTAGATTATCGACTAGCGGGAGAATACGAGCAGTACTTC. It encodes CASSLDYRLAGEYEQYF. Variable domain in full (rest from reference TRBV11-2 and TRBJ2-7): EAGVAQSPRYKIIEKRQSVAFWCNPISGHATLYWYQQILGQGPKLLIQFQNNGVVDDSQLPKDRFSAERLKGVDSTLKIQPAKLEDSAVYLCASSLDYRLAGEYEQYFGPGTRLTVT.

This clonotype was seen many times. This chain links TRBV27 with TRBJ2-7; 9 bases are shared with TRBD1. Germline V CDR1 and CDR2: MNHEY, SMNVEV (reference sequence). The CDR3 runs to 14 residues. The junction had 6 bases not matched to a gene; V was cut back by 4 bases and J by 5 bases. CDR3: CASSSGQGVHEQYF. DNA for the CDR3: TGTGCCAGCAGTTCGGGACAGGGTGTCCACGAGCAGTACTTC.